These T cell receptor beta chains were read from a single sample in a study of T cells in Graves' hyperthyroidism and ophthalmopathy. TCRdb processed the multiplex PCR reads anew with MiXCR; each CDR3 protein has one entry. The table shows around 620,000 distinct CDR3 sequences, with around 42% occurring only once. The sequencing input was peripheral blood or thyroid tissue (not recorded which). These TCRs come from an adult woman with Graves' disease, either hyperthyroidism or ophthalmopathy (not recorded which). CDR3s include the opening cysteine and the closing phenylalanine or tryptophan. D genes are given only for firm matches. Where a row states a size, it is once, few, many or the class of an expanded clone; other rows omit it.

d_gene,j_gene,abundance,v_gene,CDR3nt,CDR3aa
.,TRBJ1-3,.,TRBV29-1,TGCAGCTTGGAGCCCTTGTTAGGTGGAAACACCATATATTTT,CSLEPLLGGNTIYF
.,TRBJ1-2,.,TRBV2,TGTGCCAGCAGTGAAGCGCTTCTGGGGGGTAAAAACTATGGCTACACCTTC,CASSEALLGGKNYGYTF
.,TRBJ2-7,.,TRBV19,TGTGCCAGTAGTGGACCTGGAGCCTACGAGCAGTACTTC,CASSGPGAYEQYF
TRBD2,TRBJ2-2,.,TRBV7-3,TGTGCCAGCAGCGACGGACTAGCGGGAGAGCTGTTTTTT,CASSDGLAGELFF
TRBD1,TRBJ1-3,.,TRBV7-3,TGTGCCAGCAGCTTAACCCCGGACAGGGGAAACACCATATATTTT,CASSLTPDRGNTIYF
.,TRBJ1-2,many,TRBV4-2,TGTGCCAGCAGCCACCCCGTCGGCGACTATGGCTACACCTTC,CASSHPVGDYGYTF
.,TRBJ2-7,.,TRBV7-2,TGTGCCAGCAGCCCCACAGGGTTAGTTGGGCAGTACTTC,CASSPTGLVGQYF
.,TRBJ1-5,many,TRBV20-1,TGCAGTGCTAGTCGGGGAAACCAAAAAAATCAGCCCCAGCATTTT,CSASRGNQKNQPQHF
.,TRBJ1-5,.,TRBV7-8,TGTGCCAGCAGCCGGTGGGACAATCAGCCCCAGCATTTT,CASSRWDNQPQHF
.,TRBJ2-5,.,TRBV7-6,TGTACCAGCAGCCACCTGACAGAAGAGACCCAGTACTTC,CTSSHLTEETQYF
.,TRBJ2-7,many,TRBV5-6,TGTGCCAGCAGCTACCCTGGGGGTAACGAGCAGTACTTC,CASSYPGGNEQYF
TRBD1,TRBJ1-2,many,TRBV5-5,TGTGCCAGCAGCCCGGGGACAGGGGCGGACTATGGCTACACCTTC,CASSPGTGADYGYTF
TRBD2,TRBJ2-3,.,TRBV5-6,TGTGCCAACAGTCTCAAGCGGGAGGGATACACAGATACGCAGTATTTT,CANSLKREGYTDTQYF
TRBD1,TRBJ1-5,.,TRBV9,TGTGCCAGCAGCCATGCTAGGCAGGGGGGTCAGCCCCAGCATTTT,CASSHARQGGQPQHF
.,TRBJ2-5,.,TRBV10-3,TGTGCCATCAGTGCTCCCGGGATGGATACTCGGGAGACCCAGTACTTC,CAISAPGMDTRETQYF
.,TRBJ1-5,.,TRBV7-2,TGTGCCAGCAGCTTAGATACGGGGCGGGAGACCCAGCATTTT,CASSLDTGRETQHF
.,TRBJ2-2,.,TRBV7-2,TGTGCCAGCAGCTTACATTTAGCGAACACCGGGGAGCTGTTTTTT,CASSLHLANTGELFF
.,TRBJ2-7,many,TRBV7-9,TGTGCCAGCAGCTTAGTGCGCTACCCCTACGAGCAGTACTTC,CASSLVRYPYEQYF
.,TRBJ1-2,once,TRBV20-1,TGCAGTGCCGACGGGTACCCCTATGGCTACACCTTC,CSADGYPYGYTF
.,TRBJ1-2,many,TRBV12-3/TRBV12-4,TGTGCCAGCAGTCCTGGACAGTATGGCTACACCTTC,CASSPGQYGYTF
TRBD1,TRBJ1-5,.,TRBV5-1,TGTGCCAGCAGCTTAAGGACAGGGGATCAGCCCCAGCATTTT,CASSLRTGDQPQHF
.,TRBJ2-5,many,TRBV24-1,TGTGCCACCAGTGATTCTACACGACAAGAGACCCAGTACTTC,CATSDSTRQETQYF
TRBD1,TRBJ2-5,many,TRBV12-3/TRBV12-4,TGTGCCAGCAGGCCGACAGGGGGAGAGACCCAGTACTTC,CASRPTGGETQYF
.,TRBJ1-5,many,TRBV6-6,TGTGCCAGCAGGAACCGTGAACGGGGAAGCAATCAGCCCCAGCATTTT,CASRNRERGSNQPQHF
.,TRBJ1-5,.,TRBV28,TGTGCCAGCAGTTTTTGGGGGGCGCGAGGGAATCAGCCCCAGCATTTT,CASSFWGARGNQPQHF
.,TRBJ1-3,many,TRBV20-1,TGCAGTGCCAGAGGAGCAGGGTGGCACTCTGGTGGAAACACCATATATTTT,CSARGAGWHSGGNTIYF
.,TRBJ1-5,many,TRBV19,TGTGCCAGTAGTATGGTGGGGGGGCGGTCATTTAGCAATCAGCCCCAGCATTTT,CASSMVGGRSFSNQPQHF
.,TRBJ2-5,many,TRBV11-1,TGTGCCAGCAGCCCCCGGTTCGGCTTAGAGACCCAGTACTTC,CASSPRFGLETQYF
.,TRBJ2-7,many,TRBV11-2,TGTGCCAGCAGCTTGAGTCATACCTACGAGCAGTACTTC,CASSLSHTYEQYF
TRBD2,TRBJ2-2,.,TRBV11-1,TGTCCCAGCAGCTTAGCCCCGGGACTAGCGGGAGGCACCGGGGAGCTGTTTTTT,CPSSLAPGLAGGTGELFF
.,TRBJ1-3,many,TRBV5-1,TGCGCCAGCCGACAAAGCTCTGGAAACACCATATATTTT,CASRQSSGNTIYF
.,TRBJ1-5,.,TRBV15,TGTGCCACCAGCAGTGAAGCGGCACATCAGCCCCAGCATTTT,CATSSEAAHQPQHF
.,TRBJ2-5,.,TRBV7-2,TGTGCCAGCAGCTTAGTTCCAGAAGAGACCCAGTACTTC,CASSLVPEETQYF
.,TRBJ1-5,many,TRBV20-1,TGCAGTGCGTGGGTTTTAGATCAGCCCCAGCATTTT,CSAWVLDQPQHF
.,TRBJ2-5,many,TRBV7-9,TGTGCCAGCAGCACGAGTGGGGGGTTTAGCCAAGAGACCCAGTACTTC,CASSTSGGFSQETQYF
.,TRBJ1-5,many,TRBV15,TGTGCCACCAGGGCGACACCTTATAGCAATCAGCCCCAGCATTTT,CATRATPYSNQPQHF
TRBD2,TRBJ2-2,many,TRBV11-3,TGTGCCAGCAGCGACCGACTAGGAGCGGGAGGTACCGGGGAGCTGTTTTTT,CASSDRLGAGGTGELFF
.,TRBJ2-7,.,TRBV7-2,TGTGCCAGCAACCTCCGGGGGAACGACGAGCAGTACTTC,CASNLRGNDEQYF
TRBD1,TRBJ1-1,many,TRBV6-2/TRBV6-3,TGTGCCAGCAGTTACCCCCCGACAGGGTCGAGGGCTGAAGCTTTCTTT,CASSYPPTGSRAEAFF
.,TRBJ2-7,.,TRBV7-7,TGTGCCAGCAGCTTAGGTACTCACCATCGCTCCTACGAGCAGTACTTC,CASSLGTHHRSYEQYF
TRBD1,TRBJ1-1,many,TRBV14,TGTGCCAGCAGCGCGCTGACAGGGGTTTTGACTGAAGCTTTCTTT,CASSALTGVLTEAFF
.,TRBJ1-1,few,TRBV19,TGTGCCAGTAGTATTATCAGAGAGAACACTGAAGCTTTCTTT,CASSIIRENTEAFF
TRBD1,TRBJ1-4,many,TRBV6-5,TGTGCCAGCAGCTGGACAGGGGGCGGTGAAAAACTGTTTTTT,CASSWTGGGEKLFF
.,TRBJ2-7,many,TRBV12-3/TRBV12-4,TGTGCCAGCAGTTTAGGGGTCGGGGGCTACGAGCAGTACTTC,CASSLGVGGYEQYF
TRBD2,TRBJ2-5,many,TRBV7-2,TGTGCCAGCAGACGCGGGACTAGCGGGAGGGTTGAGGAGACCCAGTACTTC,CASRRGTSGRVEETQYF
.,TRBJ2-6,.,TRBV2,TGTGCCAGCAGCGTCGGGACTTTC,CASSVGTF
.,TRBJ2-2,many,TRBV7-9,TGTGCCAGCAGTTCACCCCCGGGCCCCGGGGAGCTGTTTTTT,CASSSPPGPGELFF
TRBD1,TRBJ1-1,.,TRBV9,TGTGCCAGCGGCAGGGGGGGGGGCGGTGAAGCTTTCTTT,CASGRGGGGEAFF
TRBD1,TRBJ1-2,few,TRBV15,TGTGCCACCAGCAGACCGGACAGGGAGGTGACCTTC,CATSRPDREVTF